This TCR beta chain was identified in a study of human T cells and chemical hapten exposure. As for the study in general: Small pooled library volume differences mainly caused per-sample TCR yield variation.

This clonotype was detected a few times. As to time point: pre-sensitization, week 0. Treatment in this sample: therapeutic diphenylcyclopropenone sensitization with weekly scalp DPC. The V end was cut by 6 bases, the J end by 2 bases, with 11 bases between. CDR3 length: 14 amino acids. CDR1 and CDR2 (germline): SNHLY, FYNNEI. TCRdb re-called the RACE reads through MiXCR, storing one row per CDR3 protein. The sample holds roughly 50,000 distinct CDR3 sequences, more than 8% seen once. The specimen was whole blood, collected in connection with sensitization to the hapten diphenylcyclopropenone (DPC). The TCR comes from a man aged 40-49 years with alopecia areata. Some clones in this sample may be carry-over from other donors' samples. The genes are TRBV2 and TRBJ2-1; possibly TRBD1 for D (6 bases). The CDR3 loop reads CASRGRGAYNEQFF. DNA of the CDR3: TGTGCCAGCAGAGGCAGGGGCGCCTACAATGAGCAGTTCTTC. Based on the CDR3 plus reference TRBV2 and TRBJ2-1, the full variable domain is EPEVTQTPSHQVTQMGQEVILRCVPISNHLYFYWYRQILGQKVEFLVSFYNNEISEKSEIFDDQFSVERPDGSNFTLKIRSTKLEDSAMYFCASRGRGAYNEQFFGPGTRLTVL.